A single sample is the source of the 18 T cell receptor beta chains below, sequenced in a study of T-cell reconstitution after alpha-beta-depleted transplantation in children. This sample's TCRbeta library carried unique molecular identifier barcodes. TCRdb reprocessed the PCR reads with MiXCR, giving one entry per CDR3 protein. The data hold about a million distinct CDR3 sequences, with around 30% observed a single time. Specimen: PBMCs, mostly from graft donor cells, collected 360 days after TCRalphabeta/CD19-depleted stem cell transplant. The receptors come from a boy under two years old who had a stem cell transplant for SCID, so the T cells may come from the graft donor.

Only a few counts were recorded for this clonotype. The rearrangement links TRBV7-9 to TRBJ2-1; a weak D match, TRBD2 (5 bases). V gave up 1 base and J gave up 0 bases, with 10 bases separating them. CDR3 size: 16 residues. Looked up from germline, CDR1 is SEHNR and CDR2 is FQNEAQ (reference sequence). CDR3 sequence: CASSLVVASSYNEQFF. The CDR3 DNA follows: TGTGCCAGCAGCTTAGTAGTAGCGTCCTCCTACAATGAGCAGTTCTTC.

This clonotype was found a few times. This sequence joins TRBV5-1 and TRBJ2-1, with D unresolved. CDR1 is SGHRS and CDR2 is YFSETQ in the germline V gene. Trimming removed 3 bases at V and 0 bases at J, with 13 bases between. There are 16 residues in the CDR3. This CDR3 is CASSSRTVSSYNEQFF. CDR3 nucleotides: TGCGCCAGCAGCTCGAGGACGGTGAGCTCCTACAATGAGCAGTTCTTC. Variable domain in full (rest from reference TRBV5-1 and TRBJ2-1): KAGVTQTPRYLIKTRGQQVTLSCSPISGHRSVSWYQQTPGQGLQFLFEYFSETQRNKGNFPGRFSGRQFSNSRSEMNVSTLELGDSALYLCASSSRTVSSYNEQFFGPGTRLTVL.

This clonotype was found a few times. The rearrangement uses TRBV15 and TRBJ2-3, with a possible D match to TRBD2 (5 bases). Trimming pared 5 bases from V and 3 bases from J, leaving 15 bases between. Germline loops: CDR1 LNHNV, CDR2 YYDKDF (reference sequence). The CDR3 extends over 15 amino acids. The CDR3 sequence: CATSGRGKGTDTQYF. In DNA, the CDR3 is TGTGCCACCAGCGGCCGGGGAAAGGGAACAGATACGCAGTATTTT.

This clonotype has a handful of counts. The J gene is TRBJ2-1, the V gene TRBV20-1; 7 bases map to TRBD1. This CDR3 comprises 14 residues. The trim removed 3 bases at V and 5 bases at J, leaving 7 bases unmatched. CDR1 and CDR2 (germline): DFQATT, SNEGSKA (reference sequence). DNA of the CDR3: TGCAGTGCTAGGAGGGGACAGAAGAACAATGAGCAGTTCTTC. Translation gives CSARRGQKNNEQFF.

V usage is TRBV12-3 or TRBV12-4 and J usage is TRBJ2-7; D uncertain. The V end was cut by 2 bases, the J end by 3 bases, with 11 bases between. The CDR3 is 14 residues long. CDR3 sequence reads: CASSLKPAIYEQYF. The CDR3 DNA reads as TGTGCCAGCAGTTTAAAGCCAGCAATCTACGAGCAGTACTTC.

J is TRBJ2-5 and V is TRBV27; TRBD2 agrees at 12 bases. The CDR3 contains 15 residues. The V gene's germline CDR1 is MNHEY and CDR2 SMNVEV (reference sequence). Trimming at V came to 8 bases and at J to 2 bases, leaving 6 bases not matched to a gene. This CDR3 reads CASRLAGAGQETQYF. CDR3 DNA: TGTGCCAGCCGACTAGCGGGGGCTGGGCAAGAGACCCAGTACTTC.

V and J are TRBV4-1 and TRBJ2-1; the D gene is possibly TRBD1 (5 bases). Germline V CDR1 and CDR2: MGHRA, YSYEKL. The CDR3 has 15 residues. V lost 1 base and J lost 0, with 7 bases in between. CDR3 protein: CASSQVDISYNEQFF. CDR3 DNA: TGCGCCAGCAGCCAAGTGGACATCTCCTACAATGAGCAGTTCTTC.

The chain is built from TRBV7-6 and TRBJ2-7, with D possibly matching TRBD1 (6 bases). Germline CDR1 is SGHVS and CDR2 is FNYEAQ. Trimming cost V 3 bases and J 0 bases, with 18 bases left between them. This CDR3 is 17 amino acids long. Written as DNA, the CDR3 is TGTGCCAGCAGCTTGTTGAGGGGGAATCAAAGCTCCTACGAGCAGTACTTC. Encoded protein: CASSLLRGNQSSYEQYF.

The gene calls are TRBV12-3 or TRBV12-4 and TRBJ2-3; D may be TRBD1 (6 bases). The CDR3 extends over 15 amino acids. Trimming shortened V by 7 bases and J by 3 bases, and 17 bases separated the two germline ends. Written as DNA, the CDR3 is TGTGCCAGCACCCACAAATCCGACAGGACAGATACGCAGTATTTT. Encoded protein: CASTHKSDRTDTQYF.

Here the CDR3 DNA reads TGCAGTGCTACTCCCGGGCACGGGGTTGTGACAGATACGCAGTATTTT. Its translation: CSATPGHGVVTDTQYF. The V call is TRBV20-1, the J call TRBJ2-3; perhaps TRBD2 as D (5 bases). Germline V gives CDR1 DFQATT, CDR2 SNEGSKA (reference sequence). The V and J ends lost 4 bases and 3 bases respectively, with 20 bases between them. CDR3 length: 16 amino acids.

The chain combines TRBV2 with TRBJ1-1; no definite D call. CDR1 and CDR2 (germline): SNHLY, FYNNEI. The ends were cut back, 6 bases at V and 5 bases at J, with 7 bases in the middle. CDR3 size: 11 residues. CDR3 protein: CASRTVTEAFF. CDR3 DNA: TGTGCCAGCAGAACTGTAACTGAAGCTTTCTTT.

This clonotype was seen only a few times. This chain connects TRBV4-1 to TRBJ2-7, with D possibly being TRBD2 (6 bases). The CDR3 spans 14 residues. Germline values: CDR1 MGHRA, CDR2 YSYEKL. V dropped 1 base and J dropped 4 bases, with 11 bases sitting between them. The CDR3 reads CASSQVAATYEQYF. CDR3 DNA sequence: TGCGCCAGCAGCCAAGTAGCGGCTACATACGAGCAGTACTTC.

The chain is built from TRBV12-3 or TRBV12-4 and TRBJ2-5; D uncertain. The CDR3 has 14 residues. Trimming cost V 6 bases and J 4 bases, with 15 bases left between them. The CDR3 DNA is TGTGCCAGCAGCAACTCAGTCCGCCGAGAGACCCAGTACTTC. This gives the protein CASSNSVRRETQYF.

The rearrangement uses TRBV4-3 and TRBJ2-1; no reliable D call. The CDR3 extends over 17 amino acids. V dropped 0 bases and J dropped 0 bases, with 12 bases sitting between them. Germline V CDR1 and CDR2: LGHNA, YSLEER. DNA of the CDR3: TGCGCCAGCAGCCAAGAAGCGCCTCCAAGCTCCTACAATGAGCAGTTCTTC. The encoded protein is CASSQEAPPSSYNEQFF.

The CDR3 spells CASSLAGGQPSSYEQYF. CDR3 in DNA: TGCGCCAGCAGCTTGGCCGGAGGGCAGCCGAGCTCCTACGAGCAGTACTTC. This chain connects TRBV5-1 to TRBJ2-7; D possibly corresponds to TRBD2 (6 bases). V lost 0 bases to trimming and J lost 0 bases, with 16 bases between them. This CDR3 region has 17 residues. CDR1 is SGHRS, CDR2 YFSETQ, per germline.

The genes are TRBV5-1 and TRBJ1-1; no definite D call. CDR1 is SGHRS and CDR2 is YFSETQ in the germline V gene. V lost 4 bases and J 5 bases, leaving 15 bases between the germline ends. The CDR3 extends over 14 amino acids. The CDR3 protein is CASSPEPGVTEAFF. The CDR3 nucleotides read TGCGCCAGCAGCCCCGAGCCCGGGGTGACTGAAGCTTTCTTT.

The chain carries TRBV5-1 and TRBJ1-4, with a tentative D call TRBD1 (5 bases). The germline V gene has CDR1 SGHRS and CDR2 YFSETQ. Trimming pared 0 bases from V and 0 bases from J, leaving 12 bases between. The CDR3 contains 17 residues. In DNA, the CDR3 is TGCGCCAGCAGCTTGGCGTCAGGGCTCGCAACTAATGAAAAACTGTTTTTT. It yields the protein CASSLASGLATNEKLFF.

V and J are TRBV19 and TRBJ1-2; no clear D. This CDR3 region has 15 residues. V lost 3 bases, J lost 6 bases, and 17 bases lay in between. CDR1 and CDR2 (germline): LNHDA, SQIVND (reference sequence). The CDR3 region is CASSIALLLDDGYTF. In DNA form, the CDR3 reads TGTGCCAGTAGTATCGCACTTCTGCTAGATGATGGCTACACCTTC.